The rows below give T cell receptor beta chains drawn from one sample of a study of T cell responses to AZD1222 COVID-19 vaccine. Sequencing was performed with immunoSEQ multiplex PCR; in TCRdb, only in-frame clones are kept and a portion is missing. The sample gives fewer than 90,000 clones, 75% to 95% of which show up once; approximately 10% is in the top ten. Sample: peripheral blood, taken 28 days after the second AZD1222 dose. These receptors were obtained from an adult who received the AZD1222 COVID-19 vaccine. Both conserved end residues are part of each CDR3. D genes are given only for firm matches. Clone size is given for some rows only: seen once, a few or many times, or a class if the clone is expanded.

clone_size	d_call	v_call	j_call	cdr3_nt	cdr3_aa
.	.	TRBV18	TRBJ2-5	TGTGCCAGCTCACCACGAGAGACCCAGTACTTC	CASSPRETQYF
.	.	TRBV12-3/TRBV12-4	TRBJ1-1	TGTGCCAGCAGTTACTACACTGAAGCTTTCTTT	CASSYYTEAFF
.	.	TRBV25-1	TRBJ2-1	TGTGCCAGCAGTGAATGGCGCGAATACAATGAGCAGTTCTTC	CASSEWREYNEQFF
.	.	TRBV10-3	TRBJ2-7	TGTGCCATCAGTGATGCGAAAATGCAGGCCGGGGAGCAGTACTTC	CAISDAKMQAGEQYF
.	.	TRBV5-5	TRBJ2-1	TGTGCCAGCAGCTGGACACTTAACAATGAGCAGTTCTTC	CASSWTLNNEQFF
.	.	TRBV6-5	TRBJ1-1	TGTGCCAGCAGTTGGGGGGAGGGGGAGAACACTGAAGCTTTCTTT	CASSWGEGENTEAFF
.	.	TRBV4-2	TRBJ1-2	TGTGCCAGCAGCCAAGACCGCGGACAAGATGGCTATGGCTACACCTTC	CASSQDRGQDGYGYTF
.	.	TRBV4-1	TRBJ1-1	TGCGCCAGCAGCCAAGCTTGGACAGTGGCTTTCTTT	CASSQAWTVAFF
few	.	TRBV4-1	TRBJ1-5	TGCGCCAGCAGCCAAGCACAGGATGGGTATCAGCCCCAGCATTTT	CASSQAQDGYQPQHF
.	TRBD1	TRBV28	TRBJ1-4	TGTGCCAGCAGTGGACCGGGACAGGGGGAAGAAAAACTGTTTTTT	CASSGPGQGEEKLFF
.	.	TRBV12-3/TRBV12-4	TRBJ2-5	TGTGCCAGCAGTTTTCCCCTGAGAGAGACCCAGTACTTC	CASSFPLRETQYF
.	TRBD1	TRBV30	TRBJ1-6	TGTGCCTGGAGTGAGACAGGGAGTTTTAGTATGTTTAATTCACCCCTCCACTTT	CAWSETGSFSMFNSPLHF
.	.	TRBV19	TRBJ2-2	TGTGCCAGTAGTATAGGCCCAAGACGAGGGGAGCTGTTTTTT	CASSIGPRRGELFF
.	TRBD2	TRBV25-1	TRBJ2-3	TGTGCCAGCAGTGAAGGTCTAGCGGGGGGCGGAGATACGCAGTATTTT	CASSEGLAGGGDTQYF
.	.	TRBV25-1	TRBJ2-7	TGTGCCAGCAGCCCCAGGACCAACGAGCAGTACTTC	CASSPRTNEQYF
once	.	TRBV19	TRBJ1-2	TGTGCCAGTAGTATACTGCCCAGGAGGAACTATGGCTACACCTTC	CASSILPRRNYGYTF
.	.	TRBV25-1	TRBJ2-5	TGTGCCAGCATGACTCCAGGGGCGCAGACCCAGTACTTC	CASMTPGAQTQYF
.	.	TRBV18	TRBJ1-3	TGTGCCAGCTCACGCGGGACCGTGACTACCTCTGGAAACACCATATATTTT	CASSRGTVTTSGNTIYF
.	.	TRBV14	TRBJ1-6	TGTGCCAGCAGCAGGACGGCGTATAATTCACCCCTCCACTTT	CASSRTAYNSPLHF
.	TRBD1	TRBV2	TRBJ1-5	TGTGCCAGCAGTGGGACAGGGCGCAATCAGCCCCAGCATTTT	CASSGTGRNQPQHF
.	TRBD1	TRBV28	TRBJ1-5	TGTGCCAGCAGTTTATGGGGAGGGGGCGGTCAGCCCCAGCATTTT	CASSLWGGGGQPQHF
few	.	TRBV21-1	TRBJ2-7	TGTGCCAGCAGCAAAGCGGGGCAAGGTGACGAGCAGTACTTC	CASSKAGQGDEQYF